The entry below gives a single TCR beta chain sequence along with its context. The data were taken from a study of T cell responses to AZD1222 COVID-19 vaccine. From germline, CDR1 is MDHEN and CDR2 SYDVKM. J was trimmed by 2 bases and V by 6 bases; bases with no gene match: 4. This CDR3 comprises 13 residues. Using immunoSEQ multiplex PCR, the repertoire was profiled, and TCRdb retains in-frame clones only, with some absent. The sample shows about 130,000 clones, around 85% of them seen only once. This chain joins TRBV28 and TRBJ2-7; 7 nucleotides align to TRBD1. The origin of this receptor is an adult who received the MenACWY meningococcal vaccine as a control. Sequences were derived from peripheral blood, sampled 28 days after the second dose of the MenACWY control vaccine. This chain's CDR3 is CASRGDSTYEQYF. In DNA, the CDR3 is TGTGCCAGCAGGGGGGACAGCACCTACGAGCAGTACTTC.